The present entry profiles one T cell receptor (beta chain) with its context. Sequenced by immunoSEQ multiplex PCR; TCRdb stores in-frame clones only, minus some. The sample yields over 30,000 clones, 65% to 85% seen once. The data belong to a study of PD-1 blockade in mismatch repair-deficient tumors. V lost 6 bases to trimming and J lost 2 bases; unmatched junction nucleotides: 5. The CDR3 contains 15 residues. The germline V gene encodes CDR1 MNHNS and CDR2 SASEGT. The rearrangement links TRBV6-1 to TRBJ1-5; 9 nucleotides agree with TRBD1. The receptor was isolated from an adult with mismatch repair-deficient cancer. The starting material was PBMCs, obtained less than 7 weeks after starting pembrolizumab. The CDR3 reads CASRGTGGGNQPQHF. In DNA, the CDR3 is TGTGCCAGCAGGGGCACAGGGGGCGGCAATCAGCCCCAGCATTTT.